The rows below give T cell receptor beta chains drawn from one sample of a study of T cells in Graves' hyperthyroidism and ophthalmopathy. MiXCR was run by TCRdb on the multiplex PCR reads, yielding one entry per CDR3 protein. The table lists a few hundred thousand distinct CDR3 sequences, about half of them singletons. Sequenced input: peripheral blood or thyroid tissue (not recorded which). Source of these receptors: a woman younger than 30 with Graves' hyperthyroidism. Each CDR3 is given with its conserved first and last residue. D genes are given only for firm matches.

V: TRBV19
J: TRBJ1-4
D: NA
CDR3: CASSILGGEEKLFF

V: TRBV6-5
J: TRBJ2-7
D: TRBD2
CDR3: CASSGLGLHEQYF

V: TRBV4-1
J: TRBJ1-2
D: NA
CDR3: CASSQAGLSYRYTF

V: TRBV7-7
J: TRBJ2-7
D: TRBD1
CDR3: CASSDRDGYEQYF

V: TRBV5-1
J: TRBJ2-3
D: TRBD2
CDR3: CASGPGGARDTQYF

V: TRBV5-6
J: TRBJ1-2
D: TRBD1
CDR3: CASSSGQGVYYGYTF

V: TRBV10-3
J: TRBJ2-5
D: NA
CDR3: CATQVGETQYF

V: TRBV29-1
J: TRBJ2-7
D: TRBD2
CDR3: CSVRLAGRNEQYF

V: TRBV6-2/TRBV6-3
J: TRBJ1-5
D: TRBD1
CDR3: CASSYRGPGNQPQHF

V: TRBV29-1
J: TRBJ1-4
D: NA
CDR3: CSVGMRSWGEKLFF

V: TRBV9
J: TRBJ1-2
D: NA
CDR3: CASSVSGTINYGYTF

V: TRBV5-1
J: TRBJ2-7
D: TRBD1
CDR3: CASSFAGTGSSYEQYF

V: TRBV10-3
J: TRBJ2-7
D: TRBD1
CDR3: CAISDPPGQGDNEQYF

V: TRBV5-4
J: TRBJ2-5
D: TRBD2
CDR3: CASSFSGRAVGETQYF

V: TRBV7-8
J: TRBJ1-2
D: NA
CDR3: CASSLAGIDYGYTF

V: TRBV18
J: TRBJ1-2
D: NA
CDR3: CASSPRFRGWFDGYTF

V: TRBV6-5
J: TRBJ1-2
D: NA
CDR3: CASSSTDVGYTF

V: TRBV29-1
J: TRBJ2-7
D: TRBD2
CDR3: CSVQYETSGNYEQYF

V: TRBV6-1
J: TRBJ1-1
D: NA
CDR3: CASSYKIEGRTSF

V: TRBV20-1
J: TRBJ1-2
D: NA
CDR3: CSARPGLYTHGYTF

V: TRBV7-3
J: TRBJ2-2
D: NA
CDR3: CASSLDGTREWKSSTSGRELFF

V: TRBV2
J: TRBJ2-2
D: TRBD1
CDR3: CASSRGGQGVGTGELFF

V: TRBV15
J: TRBJ2-7
D: TRBD1
CDR3: CATSRARQGAREQYF

V: TRBV20-1
J: TRBJ2-7
D: TRBD2
CDR3: CSASTGVGGLAGVRAGEQYF

V: TRBV7-3
J: TRBJ1-1
D: NA
CDR3: CASSLMGVGNTEAFF

V: TRBV2
J: TRBJ2-5
D: NA
CDR3: CASSELRNRQETQYF

V: TRBV5-1
J: TRBJ1-1
D: NA
CDR3: CASSSVPNTEAFF

V: TRBV12-3/TRBV12-4
J: TRBJ2-5
D: TRBD2
CDR3: CASSPSSGRGETQYF

V: TRBV20-1
J: TRBJ1-5
D: NA
CDR3: CSASSDRLYQPQHF

V: TRBV29-1
J: TRBJ2-7
D: TRBD1
CDR3: CSVPGTDYEQYF

V: TRBV10-1
J: TRBJ2-7
D: TRBD2
CDR3: CATMGGFRDHKQYF

V: TRBV20-1
J: TRBJ1-1
D: NA
CDR3: CKDLNTEAFF

V: TRBV15
J: TRBJ2-2
D: NA
CDR3: CATSWLRDTGELFF

V: TRBV6-1
J: TRBJ2-7
D: NA
CDR3: CASRASSYEQCF

V: TRBV2
J: TRBJ2-7
D: NA
CDR3: CASSGTAASYEQYF

V: TRBV4-2
J: TRBJ1-4
D: TRBD1
CDR3: CASSRTGQGGEKLFF

V: TRBV29-1
J: TRBJ1-2
D: TRBD1
CDR3: CSVRQGGNYGYTF

V: TRBV20-1
J: TRBJ1-4
D: NA
CDR3: CSATRHSNNEKLFF

V: TRBV7-2
J: NA
D: TRBD2
CDR3: CASSLGGTSGSDEQFF

V: TRBV6-2/TRBV6-3
J: TRBJ1-3
D: NA
CDR3: CASSQTGDAIYF

V: TRBV12-3/TRBV12-4
J: TRBJ2-2
D: TRBD1
CDR3: CASSRSGTANTGELFF

V: TRBV7-9
J: TRBJ2-1
D: NA
CDR3: CASSLLGALTRHYNEQF

V: TRBV7-9
J: TRBJ2-1
D: NA
CDR3: CASSPAEGDSYNEQFF

V: TRBV7-9
J: TRBJ1-1
D: NA
CDR3: CASSPFGDNEAFF

V: TRBV20-1
J: TRBJ2-1
D: NA
CDR3: CSASSVGDSFNEQFF

V: TRBV2
J: TRBJ2-7
D: NA
CDR3: CASRGIGEYF

V: TRBV3-1
J: TRBJ2-7
D: NA
CDR3: CASSQEGATGYEQYF

V: TRBV20-1
J: TRBJ1-5
D: TRBD1
CDR3: CSDPDRKNQPQHF

V: TRBV7-3
J: TRBJ1-2
D: NA
CDR3: CASSLTYEDLNYGYTF

V: TRBV10-2
J: TRBJ1-1
D: NA
CDR3: CASSELAGGTEAFF

V: TRBV10-3
J: TRBJ1-5
D: NA
CDR3: CAVSESTRGYQPQHF

V: TRBV24-1
J: TRBJ1-5
D: TRBD1
CDR3: CASSAGRQGGSNQPQHF

V: TRBV21-1
J: TRBJ2-7
D: NA
CDR3: CASTMASSYEQYF

V: TRBV11-3
J: TRBJ2-7
D: TRBD1
CDR3: CASTRLGDRVEQYF

V: TRBV29-1
J: TRBJ1-2
D: NA
CDR3: CSISDPGGYTF